This TCR beta chain appears in the sequencing data of a study of human T cells and chemical hapten exposure. Study summary: Donors were sensitized with 2% DPC on the upper inner arm. The study lasted around 22 weeks, and patients were dosed weekly with diphenylcyclopropenone on the scalp throughout.

Germline V CDR1 and CDR2: SQVTM, ANQGSEA. Trimming shortened V by 2 bases and J by 2 bases, and 6 bases separated the two germline ends. The length of the CDR3 is 12 residues. Time point meaning: pre-sensitization, week 0. Treatment described: therapeutic diphenylcyclopropenone sensitization with weekly scalp DPC. Alopecia patients between 18 and 70 years old and suitable for DPC were used as donors. Each CDR3 protein gets one entry after TCRdb re-called the RACE reads with MiXCR. The sample carries 150,000 to 200,000 distinct CDR3 sequences, roughly 30% recorded once. The sequenced sample was whole blood, obtained in connection with sensitization to the hapten diphenylcyclopropenone (DPC). The clonotype comes from a woman aged 30 to 39 with alopecia areata. Some clones in this sample may be carry-over from other donors' samples. This sequence joins TRBV29-1 and TRBJ2-5; D unclear. The CDR3 DNA follows: TGCAGCGTTGAAAACCCTCAAGAGACCCAGTACTTC. Translated: CSVENPQETQYF.